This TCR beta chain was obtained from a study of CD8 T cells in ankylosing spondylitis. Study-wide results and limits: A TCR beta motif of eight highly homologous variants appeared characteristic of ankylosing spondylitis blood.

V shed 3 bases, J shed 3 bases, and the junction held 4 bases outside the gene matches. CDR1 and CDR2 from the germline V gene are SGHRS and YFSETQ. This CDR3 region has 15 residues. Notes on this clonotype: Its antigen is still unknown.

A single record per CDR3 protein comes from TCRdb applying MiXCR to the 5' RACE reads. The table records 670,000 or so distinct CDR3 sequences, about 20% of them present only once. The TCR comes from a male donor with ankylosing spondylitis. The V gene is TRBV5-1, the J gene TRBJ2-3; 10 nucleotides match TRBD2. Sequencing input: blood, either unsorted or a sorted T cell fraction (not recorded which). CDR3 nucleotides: TGCGCCAGCAGCTCTACTAGCGGGGATACAGATACGCAGTATTTT. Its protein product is CASSSTSGDTDTQYF.